The next 20 T cell receptor beta chains were all read from a single sample in a study of vaccination and CD4 T cells after COVID-19 (dated by TCRdb to 2021 to 2024). The library relied on PCR. TCRdb lists the instrument as Illumina iSeq 100. DNA from cultured CD4+ T cells was subjected to TCR sequencing with the Oncomine TCR Beta short-read assay at the Johns Hopkins FTIC core. Clones were called with MiXCR by TCRdb after fastp trimmed the public reads at Q25, and only in-frame beta chains were retained. Every CDR3 protein is listed once, alongside the most common genes and DNA of its rows. The sample table shows under 20,000 distinct CDR3 sequences, and approximately 50% are seen once. Roughly 7% of the sample rests with the top ten. In light of the paper, this sample's treatment or condition label describes: roughly ten-day PBMC culture with coronavirus spike peptide pools or control peptides (ViraFEST assay).

What these receptors recognize is not known. Here the sequenced sample was CD4+ T cells from blood, cultured in vitro, taken before SARS-CoV-2 vaccination. The receptors shown here come from a human donor who had recovered from COVID-19.

This clonotype occurred a few times. J is TRBJ1-6 and V is TRBV20-1; tentatively, D is TRBD1 (6 bases). Trimming pared 0 bases from V and 14 bases from J, leaving 20 bases between. This CDR3 is 15 amino acids long. Germline values: CDR1 DFQATT, CDR2 SNEGSKA (reference sequence). CDR3 DNA: TGCAGTGCTAGAGATCTTGGGGGCTCCGGTAGGTCCCTCCACTTT. Its protein product is CSARDLGGSGRSLHF.

There are a few counts of this clonotype. This rearrangement joins TRBV20-1 to TRBJ2-7; TRBD2 agrees at 7 bases. The CDR3 contains 14 residues. With V trimmed by 6 bases and J by 0 bases, 8 bases remained unmatched. Germline values: CDR1 DFQATT, CDR2 SNEGSKA (reference sequence). CDR3 in amino acids: CSALGLVSSYEQYF. DNA for the CDR3: TGCAGTGCACTCGGACTAGTTAGCTCCTACGAGCAGTACTTC.

The chain is built from TRBV7-2 and TRBJ2-5; D tentatively reads TRBD1 or TRBD2 (7 bases each). Trimming pared 5 bases from V and 4 bases from J, leaving 17 bases between. The CDR3 has 15 amino acids. The germline gives CDR1 SGHTA, CDR2 FQGNSA. The CDR3 DNA reads TGTGCCAGCAGCCCGGAACAGGGGAGGGTAGAGACCCAGTACTTC. Its protein is CASSPEQGRVETQYF.

The rearrangement uses TRBV7-8 and TRBJ1-1; D call uncertain. Trimming shortened V by 4 bases and J by 4 bases, and 10 bases separated the two germline ends. This CDR3 has 13 amino acids. Germline CDR1 reads SGHVS; CDR2 reads FQNEAQ. The DNA of the CDR3 is TGTGCCAGCAGCTCCCCGGAAGGCACTGAAGCTTTCTTT. This encodes CASSSPEGTEAFF.

The chain employs TRBV5-1 and TRBJ2-5, with D unclear. The V end lost 1 base, the J end lost 0 bases, and 4 bases lay between the germline ends. The CDR3 is made up of 13 amino acids. Germline V gene sequence: CDR1 SGHRS, CDR2 YFSETQ. CDR3: CASSLNYQETQYF. CDR3 bases: TGCGCCAGCAGCTTGAACTACCAAGAGACCCAGTACTTC. The entire variable domain, with the rest obtained from reference TRBV5-1 and TRBJ2-5, is as follows: KAGVTQTPRYLIKTRGQQVTLSCSPISGHRSVSWYQQTPGQGLQFLFEYFSETQRNKGNFPGRFSGRQFSNSRSEMNVSTLELGDSALYLCASSLNYQETQYFGPGTRLLVL.

This clonotype was found a few times. CDR3 amino acids: CATRGTGMNTEAFF. The CDR3 nucleotides are TGTGCCACCAGAGGAACAGGGATGAACACTGAAGCTTTCTTT. The J gene is TRBJ1-1, the V gene TRBV24-1, with D tentatively TRBD1 (6 bases). Trimming left V 7 bases short and J 0 bases short, with 11 bases between. Germline V gene lookup returns CDR1 KGHDR and CDR2 SFDVKD. The CDR3 is made up of 14 amino acids.

This clonotype was found a few times. The chain combines TRBV15 with TRBJ2-7; D might be TRBD2 (7 bases). V was trimmed by 1 base and J by 9 bases, leaving 22 bases between them. The CDR3 contains 16 residues. Germline loops: CDR1 LNHNV, CDR2 YYDKDF (reference sequence). The CDR3 sequence: CATSRGPWGGGDRQYF. As DNA, the CDR3 is TGTGCCACCAGCAGAGGACCATGGGGAGGGGGAGACAGGCAGTACTTC.

The V and J genes are TRBV5-4 and TRBJ2-2; no firm D call. The CDR3 contains 14 residues. V was cut by 0 bases and J by 6 bases, with 9 bases left in between. Per germline, CDR1 SGHNT and CDR2 YYREEE (reference sequence). This CDR3 reads CASSLGHRAGELFF. DNA of the CDR3: TGTGCCAGCAGCTTGGGACACCGGGCCGGGGAGCTGTTTTTT.

The chain links TRBV2 to TRBJ1-2; 8 positions agree with TRBD1. CDR3 length: 14 amino acids. Trimming cost V 7 bases and J 3 bases; bases outside gene matches: 7. Looked up from germline, CDR1 is SNHLY and CDR2 is FYNNEI. CDR3 residues: CASTGQGSYYGYTF. The DNA for the CDR3 is TGTGCCAGCACTGGACAGGGAAGTTACTATGGCTACACCTTC.

The chain has TRBV7-2 and TRBJ2-3; TRBD2 agrees at 13 bases. The CDR3 spans 16 residues. After removal of 4 bases from V and 5 bases from J, the junction contained 6 bases not matched to a gene. CDR1 SGHTA and CDR2 FQGNSA come from the germline V gene. CDR3 nucleotide sequence: TGTGCCAGCAGCTCGAGACTAGCGGGAGGAGGAGATACGCAGTATTTT. This translates into CASSSRLAGGGDTQYF. The complete variable domain, with remaining parts taken from reference TRBV7-2 and TRBJ2-3, reads GAGVSQSPSNKVTEKGKDVELRCDPISGHTALYWYRQSLGQGLEFLIYFQGNSAPDKSGLPSDRFSAERTGGSVSTLTIQRTQQEDSAVYLCASSSRLAGGGDTQYFGPGTRLTVL.

CDR3 in amino acids: CASSLTGGFQGNIQYF. CDR3 DNA: TGTGCCAGCAGCCTTACAGGGGGCTTCCAGGGAAACATTCAGTACTTC. V usage is TRBV5-3 and J usage is TRBJ2-4, with 9 bases identical to TRBD1. TRBV5-3 is sorted into the ORF group, with uncertain function. The CDR3 sequence is 16 residues long. V trimming: 8 bases; J trimming: 6 bases; junction bases outside the gene matches: 15.

V gene TRBV2 combines with J gene TRBJ1-5; possible D gene TRBD1, 5 bases. Germline assignment: CDR1 SNHLY and CDR2 FYNNEI. With 6 bases removed from V and 7 bases from J, the gap between germline ends came to 13 bases. CDR3 size: 13 residues. CDR3 residues: CASRAQGNQPQHF. The CDR3 region has the DNA TGTGCCAGCAGGGCGCAGGGAAACCAGCCCCAGCATTTT.

V usage is TRBV2 and J usage is TRBJ1-5; D not resolved. Germline loops: CDR1 SNHLY, CDR2 FYNNEI. The CDR3 totals 15 residues. V was trimmed by 7 bases and J by 2 bases, leaving 15 bases between them. The CDR3 is CASNEPKAGNQPQHF. The DNA for the CDR3 is TGTGCCAGCAACGAGCCCAAGGCAGGCAATCAGCCCCAGCATTTT.

This chain links TRBV20-1 with TRBJ2-6, with D tentatively TRBD1 or TRBD2 (5 bases each). Trimming left V 5 bases short and J 1 base short, with 21 bases between. CDR3 size: 18 residues. Germline values: CDR1 DFQATT, CDR2 SNEGSKA (reference sequence). CDR3 bases: TGCAGTGCTTTCCTCGGGGCTAGCCCGAATTCTGGGGCCAACGTCCTGACTTTC. It yields the protein CSAFLGASPNSGANVLTF.

J is TRBJ2-2 and V is TRBV7-2; maybe TRBD1 (6 bases). V was clipped by 5 bases and J by 1 base, with 14 bases between them. Germline V gene lookup returns CDR1 SGHTA and CDR2 FQGNSA. CDR3 size: 16 residues. CDR3 sequence reads: CASSLVGGGNTGELFF. Here the CDR3 DNA reads TGTGCCAGCAGCCTCGTTGGGGGCGGGAACACCGGGGAGCTGTTTTTT.

This sequence joins TRBV7-9 and TRBJ2-7, with TRBD2 matching 8 bases. Germline trimming cut 0 bases from V and 5 bases from J; bases unmatched to any gene: 9. In germline, CDR1 is SEHNR, CDR2 FQNEAQ (reference sequence). This CDR3 is 16 amino acids long. Here the CDR3 reads CASSLAWRGAKNEQYF. For the CDR3, the DNA is TGTGCCAGCAGCTTAGCTTGGCGGGGGGCGAAGAACGAGCAGTACTTC. Full variable domain (rest looked up from reference TRBV7-9 and TRBJ2-7): DTGVSQNPRHKITKRGQNVTFRCDPISEHNRLYWYRQTLGQGPEFLTYFQNEAQLEKSRLLSDRFSAERPKGSFSTLEIQRTEQGDSAMYLCASSLAWRGAKNEQYFGPGTRLTVT.

This clonotype is medium-sized (0.01 to 0.1%) within its sample. The V call is TRBV4-1, the J call TRBJ2-7; 12 positions agree with TRBD2. The germline V gene encodes CDR1 MGHRA and CDR2 YSYEKL. Trimming at V came to 4 bases and at J to 6 bases, leaving 1 base not matched to a gene. The CDR3 loop spans 13 amino acids. The CDR3 region is CASSPGLAGEQYF. CDR3 DNA sequence: TGCGCCAGCAGCCCGGGACTAGCGGGCGAGCAGTACTTC.

The J gene is TRBJ2-3, the V gene TRBV28, with TRBD2 identical over 12 bases. Germline CDR1 MDHEN, CDR2 SYDVKM. V lost 5 bases and J lost 4; bases outside the gene matches: 7. The CDR3 covers 16 residues. The CDR3 here is CASSTRLAGAADTQYF. The CDR3 nucleotides read TGTGCCAGCAGTACCAGACTAGCGGGAGCAGCAGATACGCAGTATTTT.

The rearrangement links TRBV27 to TRBJ1-1, with D possibly matching TRBD1 (5 bases). Germline V lookup: CDR1 MNHEY, CDR2 SMNVEV (reference sequence). The CDR3 is made up of 14 amino acids. V lost 1 base to trimming and J lost 8 bases, with 14 bases between them. The CDR3 region has the DNA TGTGCCAGCAGTTTATGGGGGGGGAGAGGGGAAGCTTTCTTT. Protein: CASSLWGGRGEAFF.

The V and J genes are TRBV20-1 and TRBJ2-1, with TRBD2 matching over 11 bases. There are 13 residues in the CDR3. CDR1 and CDR2 (germline): DFQATT, SNEGSKA (reference sequence). V was pared by 8 bases and J by 5 bases, with 5 bases of the junction left unmatched. The CDR3, as DNA: TGCAGTCCGGGACTAGCGGTGAACAATGAGCAGTTCTTC. Its translation: CSPGLAVNNEQFF.